The table lists the clone carrying this T cell receptor beta chain with a few counts. The antigen is undetermined. During its preparation, the TCRbeta library received unique molecular identifiers. Using its own MiXCR run on the PCR reads, TCRdb lists one record per CDR3 protein. Here the sample spans 550,000 to 800,000 distinct CDR3 sequences, around 13% being singletons. The data were obtained in a study of T-cell reconstitution after alpha-beta-depleted transplantation in children. Study-level results: When one year had passed after transplant, most T-cell counts and diversity came from newly produced T cells.

V was clipped by 0 bases and J by 0 bases, with 12 bases between them. The germline CDR1 and CDR2 sequences are MDHEN and SYDVKM. The CDR3 loop spans 17 amino acids. This clonotype was obtained from a girl aged 2 to 9 with congenital amegakaryocytic thrombocytopenia, due to receive a stem cell transplant. The chain recombines TRBV28 with TRBJ1-3; D perhaps matches TRBD1 (5 bases). The specimen comprised PBMCs, sampled before TCRalphabeta/CD19-depleted stem cell transplant. In nucleotides, the CDR3 is TGTGCCAGCAGTTTATGGGGACCGAAGGTCTCTGGAAACACCATATATTTT. Its protein is CASSLWGPKVSGNTIYF.